This note documents a single TCR beta chain sequence. The data derive from a study of blood T cell repertoires in COVID-19. Looking at the study overall: Whether acute or convalescent, the COVID-19 samples came from the United States, Italy and Spain. From T cells, B-cell-depleted T cells, or PBMCs came the material, which was cDNA or gDNA.

From germline, CDR1 is KGHSH and CDR2 LQKENI. This CDR3 has 13 amino acids. Trimming left V 5 bases short and J 5 bases short, with 10 bases between. Assay used: immunoSEQ multiplex PCR; TCRdb lists only in-frame clones, some missing. The table shows approximately 140,000 clones, with over 65% occurring only once. This receptor was taken from a man aged 65 to 79 with acute or convalescent COVID-19. This chain joins TRBV18 and TRBJ1-5, with TRBD1 as a possible D gene (5 bases). Sample: peripheral blood. CDR3 amino acids: CASSISGDQPQHF. The CDR3 DNA reads TGTGCCAGCTCAATATCGGGGGATCAGCCCCAGCATTTT.